Below are 24 T cell receptor beta chains sequenced from a single sample in a study of blood T cell repertoires in COVID-19. The assay was immunoSEQ multiplex PCR, and TCRdb's table has in-frame clones only and misses some. The sample records tens of thousands of clones, roughly 90% being singletons. Sequencing was performed on peripheral blood. The receptors were gathered from a man in his 70s with acute or convalescent COVID-19.

V gene TRBV7-2 combines with J gene TRBJ2-1, with 9 bases aligning to TRBD2. The CDR3 has 15 residues. Trimming cost V 5 bases and J 5 bases; bases outside gene matches: 7. The germline V gene has CDR1 SGHTA and CDR2 FQGNSA. The CDR3 here is CASSLGLAENNEQFF. DNA for the CDR3: TGTGCCAGCAGCCTGGGACTAGCCGAAAACAATGAGCAGTTCTTC.

This clone has just a few counts. The chain recombines TRBV6-5 with TRBJ1-2; weak D call: TRBD1 (6 bases). The CDR3 is made up of 13 amino acids. Germline CDR1 is MNHEY and CDR2 is SVGAGI. Trimming cost V 2 bases and J 8 bases, with 12 bases left between them. The CDR3 loop reads CASSYAGAGGYTF. CDR3 DNA sequence: TGTGCCAGCAGTTACGCAGGGGCGGGCGGCTACACCTTC.

The CDR3 is CASTPGGRTSGANVLTF. Here the CDR3 DNA reads TGTGCCAGCACCCCGGGGGGCAGGACCTCTGGGGCCAACGTCCTGACTTTC. The rearrangement uses TRBV28 and TRBJ2-6; possible D gene TRBD2, 7 bases. The germline gives CDR1 MDHEN, CDR2 SYDVKM. Trimming left V 7 bases short and J 0 bases short, with 16 bases between. CDR3 size: 17 residues.

The rearrangement links TRBV24-1 to TRBJ2-1; D might be TRBD1 (7 bases). The V gene lost 1 base and the J gene lost 8 bases, with 11 bases spanning the gap. CDR1 and CDR2 from the germline V gene are KGHDR and SFDVKD. CDR3 length equals 14 residues. The CDR3 nucleotides read TGTGCCACCAGTGATTTTAGCAGGGGGGATGAGCAGTTCTTC. Translation gives CATSDFSRGDEQFF.

The gene calls are TRBV7-9 and TRBJ2-5; 8 bases line up with TRBD1. Trimming cost V 0 bases and J 1 base; bases outside gene matches: 7. The CDR3 length is 17 residues. Germline V gene lookup returns CDR1 SEHNR and CDR2 FQNEAQ (reference sequence). CDR3 in DNA: TGTGCCAGCAGCTTAGCGCGGACAGGGACGGTCCAAGAGACCCAGTACTTC. It translates to CASSLARTGTVQETQYF.

The genes are TRBV7-2 and TRBJ2-3; 10 nucleotides match TRBD2. J gave up 4 bases and V 2 bases, and 3 bases lay outside the gene matches. This CDR3 has 15 amino acids. The germline CDR1 and CDR2 sequences are SGHTA and FQGNSA. This CDR3 is CASSLNSGRSDTQYF. Here the CDR3 DNA reads TGTGCCAGCAGCTTAAATAGCGGGAGGTCAGATACGCAGTATTTT.

The chain combines TRBV11-2 with TRBJ2-7, with 11 bases that match TRBD2. With 5 bases clipped from V and 6 bases from J, the junction kept 15 bases outside the gene matches. Germline V gene lookup returns CDR1 SGHAT and CDR2 FQNNGV. This CDR3 spans 17 amino acids. CDR3 sequence (DNA): TGTGCCAGCAGCCGAACCTCAAGACTAGCGGGATTCTCCGAGCAGTACTTC. It translates to CASSRTSRLAGFSEQYF.

This rearrangement joins TRBV7-6 to TRBJ1-5, with D hard to call. The CDR3 is 15 amino acids. CDR1 SGHVS and CDR2 FNYEAQ come from the germline V gene. Trimming took off 1 base at V and 5 bases at J, with 12 bases between the two ends. CDR3 in amino acids: CASSLGEGFDQPQHF. The CDR3 DNA reads TGTGCCAGCAGCTTAGGAGAGGGCTTTGATCAGCCCCAGCATTTT.

This chain connects TRBV19 to TRBJ2-3, with 12 bases aligning to TRBD2. Looked up from germline, CDR1 is LNHDA and CDR2 is SQIVND (reference sequence). The CDR3 has 16 residues. V shed 5 bases, J shed 3 bases, and the junction held 6 bases outside the gene matches. The CDR3 DNA follows: TGTGCCAGTAGTCCCCGACTAGCGGGAGTTACAGATACGCAGTATTTT. It encodes CASSPRLAGVTDTQYF.

V and J are TRBV4-3 and TRBJ2-1; possibly TRBD2 for D (7 bases). The CDR3 is 17 amino acids. Germline CDR1 is LGHNA and CDR2 is YSLEER. V lost 4 bases to trimming and J lost 1 base, with 17 bases between them. The CDR3 DNA sequence: TGCGCCAGCAGCCCCGGGGGGCCCTCCTTATCCTACAATGAGCAGTTCTTC. This codes for CASSPGGPSLSYNEQFF.

This clone is labeled medium-sized. J is TRBJ1-3 and V is TRBV6-2 or TRBV6-3, with 10 positions matching TRBD1. Germline CDR1 is MNHEY and CDR2 is SVGEGT. V lost 5 bases, J lost 0 bases, and 16 bases stayed unmatched. The CDR3 has 20 amino acids. The CDR3 loop is CASSPSWGQGSQHSGNTIYF. Written as DNA, the CDR3 is TGTGCCAGCAGTCCATCATGGGGACAGGGGAGTCAACACTCTGGAAACACCATATATTTT.

The J gene is TRBJ2-7, the V gene TRBV7-9; TRBD1 matches at 9 bases. The ends lost 1 base at V and 3 bases at J; junction bases unmatched: 4. CDR1 is SEHNR, CDR2 FQNEAQ, per germline (reference sequence). This CDR3 has 15 amino acids. CDR3 DNA sequence: TGTGCCAGCAGCTTAGAGGGGACAGGGTACTACGAGCAGTACTTC. It specifies CASSLEGTGYYEQYF.

DNA of the CDR3: TGCGCCAGCAGCCAACCCCACCTAGCGGGGGATCTCGAGCAGTACTTC. It specifies CASSQPHLAGDLEQYF. The chain recombines TRBV4-1 with TRBJ2-7; 10 bases are a match to TRBD2. V was pared by 2 bases and J by 6 bases, with 10 bases of the junction left unmatched. Germline V gene sequence: CDR1 MGHRA, CDR2 YSYEKL. The CDR3 sequence is 16 residues long.

The rearrangement uses TRBV5-1 and TRBJ1-3, with a possible D match to TRBD1 (6 bases). V lost 5 bases and J 4 bases, leaving 10 bases between the germline ends. Germline V gene sequence: CDR1 SGHRS, CDR2 YFSETQ. The CDR3 sequence is 13 residues long. CDR3 protein: CASSIQGGNTIYF. CDR3 nucleotides: TGCGCCAGCAGTATACAGGGAGGAAACACCATATATTTT.

V gene TRBV6-5 combines with J gene TRBJ1-5; no definite D call. The CDR3 totals 15 residues. Germline values: CDR1 MNHEY, CDR2 SVGAGI. With 5 bases removed from V and 4 bases from J, the gap between germline ends came to 15 bases. Here the CDR3 DNA reads TGTGCCAGCAGTCCTGGACGGGAATTGAATCAGCCCCAGCATTTT. Its translation is CASSPGRELNQPQHF.

This chain joins TRBV29-1 and TRBJ1-1; D unresolved. CDR1 SQVTM and CDR2 ANQGSEA come from the germline V gene. This CDR3 is built from 11 residues. The ends were cut back, 7 bases at V and 6 bases at J, with 12 bases in the middle. CDR3 DNA: TGCAGCGGGACTGCGCGAGCTGAAGCTTTCTTT. It translates to CSGTARAEAFF.

The rearrangement uses TRBV9 and TRBJ2-1; TRBD1 aligns across 9 bases. Trimming at V came to 4 bases and at J to 12 bases, leaving 11 bases not matched to a gene. This CDR3 contains 14 residues. Germline V gives CDR1 SGDLS, CDR2 YYNGEE. CDR3 nucleotide sequence: TGTGCCAGCAGCCCGGGACAGGGTGGGGGGAGGCAGTTCTTC. Protein product: CASSPGQGGGRQFF.

CDR3 in amino acids: CASSLASGGPGNTIYF. CDR3 DNA sequence: TGTGCCAGCAGCTTAGCGTCAGGGGGACCTGGAAACACCATATATTTT. The chain couples TRBV7-9 to TRBJ1-3; 7 bases are a match to TRBD1. The CDR3 totals 16 residues. V dropped 0 bases and J dropped 2; count of bases not matched to a gene: 4. The germline V gene has CDR1 SEHNR and CDR2 FQNEAQ (reference sequence).

This chain links TRBV7-3 with TRBJ2-1; D is perhaps TRBD1 (5 bases). The CDR3 sequence is 16 residues long. CDR1 and CDR2 from the germline V gene are SGHTA and FQGTGA. The ends were cut back, 1 base at V and 0 bases at J, with 10 bases in the middle. The CDR3 spells CASSLMAGISYNEQFF. The CDR3 DNA sequence: TGTGCCAGCAGCTTAATGGCAGGGATCTCCTACAATGAGCAGTTCTTC.

The chain combines TRBV7-2 with TRBJ2-3, with 9 bases identical to TRBD2. The CDR3 extends over 12 amino acids. The germline gives CDR1 SGHTA, CDR2 FQGNSA. V shed 6 bases and J 12 bases; nucleotides not matched to a gene: 7. CDR3 nucleotides: TGTGCCAGCAGTCGTACTAGCGGGTCCCAGTATTTT. Translating gives CASSRTSGSQYF. The full variable domain, its missing parts supplied by reference TRBV7-2 and TRBJ2-3, is GAGVSQSPSNKVTEKGKDVELRCDPISGHTALYWYRQSLGQGLEFLIYFQGNSAPDKSGLPSDRFSAERTGGSVSTLTIQRTQQEDSAVYLCASSRTSGSQYFGPGTRLTVL.

V is TRBV6-5 and J is TRBJ1-1; 9 bases are shared with TRBD1. The V gene end was trimmed by 6 bases and the J gene end by 4 bases; junction bases not matched to a gene: 9. The CDR3 spans 15 residues. Looked up from germline, CDR1 is MNHEY and CDR2 is SVGAGI. The CDR3 reads CASSPTGGSGTEAFF. For the CDR3, the DNA is TGTGCCAGCAGCCCAACAGGGGGCAGCGGCACTGAAGCTTTCTTT.

This chain connects TRBV5-6 to TRBJ2-7, with D unclear. The length of the CDR3 is 13 residues. V lost 7 bases to trimming and J lost 0 bases, with 11 bases between them. Germline CDR1 SGHDT, CDR2 YYEEEE. In DNA, the CDR3 is TGTGCCAGCTCCGCCCGGAGCTCCTACGAGCAGTACTTC. This codes for CASSARSSYEQYF.

The chain links TRBV25-1 to TRBJ1-3; 7 bases align to TRBD1. CDR3 length: 15 amino acids. Germline trimming cut 6 bases from V and 2 bases from J; bases unmatched to any gene: 7. Looked up from germline, CDR1 is MGHDK and CDR2 is SYGVNS. The CDR3 bases are TGTGCCAGCAGCGACCCCGGGACAGCTGGAAACACCATATATTTT. Translating it yields CASSDPGTAGNTIYF.

The J gene is TRBJ2-7, the V gene TRBV5-6, with no clear D. Germline V lookup: CDR1 SGHDT, CDR2 YYEEEE. V lost 0 bases, J lost 6 bases, and 7 bases lay in between. This CDR3 comprises 12 residues. In DNA form, the CDR3 reads TGTGCCAGCAGCTTGGTTCGTTCCGAGCAGTACTTC. This encodes CASSLVRSEQYF.